The 16 T cell receptor beta chains reported below all come from one sample, sequenced in a study of T cell responses to AZD1222 COVID-19 vaccine. TCRdb's copy holds only in-frame clones and misses some; the assay was immunoSEQ multiplex PCR. The sample lists about 110,000 clones, 65% to 85% occurring once. The input for sequencing was peripheral blood, taken on day 0 of AZD1222 vaccination. The receptors were gathered from an adult in good health.

The genes are TRBV7-9 and TRBJ2-3; D might be TRBD2 (5 bases). CDR1 and CDR2 from the germline V gene are SEHNR and FQNEAQ (reference sequence). The CDR3 runs to 14 residues. V was trimmed by 2 bases and J by 2 bases, leaving 8 bases between them. CDR3 loop: CASSLRGSTDTQYF. The CDR3 DNA sequence: TGTGCCAGCAGCTTACGAGGGTCCACAGATACGCAGTATTTT.

The CDR3 spells CASSSRLAGANEQFF. The CDR3 DNA sequence: TGTGCCAGCAGCTCCAGACTAGCGGGAGCCAATGAGCAGTTCTTC. The rearrangement joins TRBV28 to TRBJ2-1, with 12 bases lining up with TRBD2. Trimming took 6 bases from V and 6 from J; bases not matched to a gene: 6. Germline loops: CDR1 MDHEN, CDR2 SYDVKM. The CDR3 totals 15 residues.

This clone appeared a few times. V gene TRBV3-1 (or the pseudogene TRBV3-2) combines with J gene TRBJ2-1, with TRBD2 matching 8 bases. Germline V gene sequence: CDR1 LGHDT, CDR2 YNNKEL (reference sequence). The CDR3 is made up of 19 amino acids. The junction had 13 bases not matched to a gene; V was cut back by 2 bases and J by 1 base. The CDR3 protein is CASSQSASGPEASYNEQFF. DNA of the CDR3: TGTGCCAGCAGCCAAAGTGCTAGCGGGCCCGAAGCATCCTACAATGAGCAGTTCTTC.

This clone came up a few times. This chain links TRBV19 with TRBJ1-2; 12 positions match TRBD1. The CDR3 length is 14 residues. CDR1 LNHDA and CDR2 SQIVND come from the germline V gene (reference sequence). The V segment lost 9 bases and the J segment 8 bases; nucleotides outside the gene matches: 10. DNA of the CDR3: TGTGCCAGCCGGACGGGACAGGGGGCTCAAGGCTACACCTTC. The encoded protein is CASRTGQGAQGYTF. The variable domain in full, completed from reference TRBV19 and TRBJ1-2, reads DGGITQSPKYLFRKEGQNVTLSCEQNLNHDAMYWYRQDPGQGLRLIYYSQIVNDFQKGDIAEGYSVSREKKESFPLTVTSAQKNPTAFYLCASRTGQGAQGYTFGSGTRLTVV.

This chain uses TRBV3-1 (or the pseudogene TRBV3-2) with TRBJ2-2; D is uncertain. The germline V and J ends were trimmed by 1 base and 7 bases, with 4 bases remaining between them. The V gene's germline CDR1 is LGHDT and CDR2 YNNKEL (reference sequence). This CDR3 spans 12 amino acids. The CDR3: CASSQVLGELFF. The CDR3 DNA reads TGTGCCAGCAGCCAAGTACTCGGGGAGCTGTTTTTT.

This clone was counted only a few times. This chain uses TRBV15 with TRBJ2-3; 9 bases map to TRBD2. The CDR3 spans 18 residues. Germline trimming cut 0 bases from V and 2 bases from J; bases unmatched to any gene: 9. Per the germline V gene, CDR1 is LNHNV and CDR2 is YYDKDF (reference sequence). Here the CDR3 DNA reads TGTGCCACCAGCAGAGATGGGCTAGCGGGGTCTTTCACAGATACGCAGTATTTT. As protein: CATSRDGLAGSFTDTQYF.

This sequence joins TRBV19 and TRBJ2-7; 7 positions match TRBD1. The germline gives CDR1 LNHDA, CDR2 SQIVND (reference sequence). This CDR3 comprises 15 residues. V lost 1 base, J lost 2 bases, and 5 bases stayed unmatched. The chain's CDR3 is CASSIGPTGTYEQYF. CDR3 DNA: TGTGCCAGTAGTATAGGCCCGACAGGGACCTACGAGCAGTACTTC.

The V call is TRBV4-3, the J call TRBJ2-1; unclear D gene. V dropped 4 bases and J dropped 8 bases, with 12 bases sitting between them. The CDR3 spans 13 residues. From germline, CDR1 is LGHNA and CDR2 YSLEER. CDR3 coding DNA: TGCGCCAGCAGCCTCCAGATCCGGGATGAGCAGTTCTTC. Translation gives CASSLQIRDEQFF.

The chain links TRBV27 to TRBJ1-4; D gene uncertain. The germline V and J ends were trimmed by 3 bases and 2 bases, with 7 bases remaining between them. The CDR3 is made up of 14 amino acids. CDR1 is MNHEY and CDR2 is SMNVEV in the germline V gene (reference sequence). This CDR3 is CASSFRSTNEKLFF. The DNA for the CDR3 is TGTGCCAGCAGTTTCCGCTCTACTAATGAAAAACTGTTTTTT.

V gene TRBV7-2 combines with J gene TRBJ1-4; D might be TRBD1 (6 bases). The CDR3 is made up of 17 amino acids. From germline, CDR1 is SGHTA and CDR2 FQGNSA. With 2 bases removed from V and 7 bases from J, the gap between germline ends came to 20 bases. CDR3 DNA: TGTGCCAGCAGCTTACGCCGGTTGGGAGGGGGAAGTGAAAAACTGTTTTTT. Amino acid sequence: CASSLRRLGGGSEKLFF.

The chain is built from TRBV27 and TRBJ2-3, with 7 bases fitting TRBD2. CDR1 and CDR2 (germline): MNHEY, SMNVEV (reference sequence). The V segment lost 2 bases and the J segment 4 bases; nucleotides outside the gene matches: 6. The length of the CDR3 is 15 residues. The CDR3 is CASSLGGGSPDTQYF. CDR3 sequence (DNA): TGTGCCAGCAGTTTAGGGGGGGGAAGCCCAGATACGCAGTATTTT.

For the CDR3, the DNA is TGTGCCAGCAGTGAAGACGCAGGGGGCACCGGGGAGCTGTTTTTT. Its translation is CASSEDAGGTGELFF. This rearrangement joins TRBV6-1 to TRBJ2-2; TRBD1 agrees at 7 bases. Germline-derived CDR1 and CDR2 are MNHNS and SASEGT. V shed 1 base, J shed 4 bases, and the junction held 3 bases outside the gene matches. CDR3 length: 15 residues.

V and J are TRBV15 and TRBJ2-7; 8 nucleotides align to TRBD1. The CDR3 contains 19 residues. After removal of 0 bases from V and 0 bases from J, the junction contained 13 bases not matched to a gene. Germline CDR1 and CDR2: LNHNV and YYDKDF (reference sequence). CDR3 sequence: CATSRDPGTGPFRSYEQYF. In nucleotides, the CDR3 is TGTGCCACCAGCAGAGATCCCGGGACAGGCCCCTTCCGCTCCTACGAGCAGTACTTC.

The chain is built from TRBV19 and TRBJ1-1, with D uncertain. CDR1 and CDR2 (germline): LNHDA, SQIVND (reference sequence). V was pared by 5 bases and J by 7 bases, with 11 bases between. The CDR3 loop spans 12 amino acids. The CDR3 region is CASSELHLEAFF. CDR3 sequence (DNA): TGTGCCAGTAGTGAACTTCACCTTGAAGCTTTCTTT.

The genes are TRBV19 and TRBJ1-1; D not resolved. The CDR3 totals 14 residues. Trimming stripped 7 bases from V and 4 bases from J, with 16 bases between. The germline V gene encodes CDR1 LNHDA and CDR2 SQIVND (reference sequence). CDR3 loop: CASTLAGEGTEAFF. CDR3 bases: TGTGCCAGTACTCTCGCCGGGGAGGGCACTGAAGCTTTCTTT.

This chain links TRBV11-2 with TRBJ1-1, with a possible D match to TRBD1 (5 bases). The length of the CDR3 is 14 residues. From germline, CDR1 is SGHAT and CDR2 FQNNGV. Trimming left V 3 bases short and J 7 bases short, with 15 bases between. The CDR3 region has the DNA TGTGCCAGCAGCTTGCTGGGGGGATCAGGTGAAGCTTTCTTT. It specifies CASSLLGGSGEAFF.